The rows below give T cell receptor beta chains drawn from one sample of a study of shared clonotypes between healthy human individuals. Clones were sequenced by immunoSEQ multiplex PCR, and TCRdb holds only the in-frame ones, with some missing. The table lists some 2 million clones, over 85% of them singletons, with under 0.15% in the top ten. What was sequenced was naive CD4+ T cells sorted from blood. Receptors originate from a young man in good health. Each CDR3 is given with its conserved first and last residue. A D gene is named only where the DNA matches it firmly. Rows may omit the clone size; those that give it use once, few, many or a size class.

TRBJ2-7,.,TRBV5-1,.,CASRPGSGSYEQYF,TGCGCCAGCAGACCCGGGAGCGGGTCGTACGAGCAGTACTTC
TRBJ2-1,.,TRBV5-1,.,CASSFREPIYNEQFF,TGCGCCAGCAGCTTTCGGGAGCCCATTTACAATGAGCAGTTCTTC
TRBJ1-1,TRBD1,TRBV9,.,CASSSHGTGNEAFF,TGTGCCAGCAGCTCCCACGGGACAGGGAACGAAGCTTTCTTT
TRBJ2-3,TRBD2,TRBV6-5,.,CASSYSPGGSTDTQYF,TGTGCCAGCAGTTACTCGCCCGGGGGGAGCACAGATACGCAGTATTTT
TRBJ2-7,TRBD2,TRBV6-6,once,CASSYSASGRACF,TGTGCCAGCAGTTACTCTGCTAGCGGGAGGGCCTGCTTC
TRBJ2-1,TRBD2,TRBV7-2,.,CASSLGVGREAAVNEQFF,TGTGCCAGCAGCTTAGGGGTGGGTCGGGAGGCAGCTGTCAATGAGCAGTTCTTC
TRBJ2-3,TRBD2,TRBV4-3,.,CASSQDSGVGPDTQYF,TGCGCCAGCAGCCAAGATAGCGGGGTGGGGCCAGATACGCAGTATTTT
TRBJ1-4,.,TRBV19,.,CASSEQGPNEKLFF,TGTGCCAGTAGTGAACAGGGACCTAATGAAAAACTGTTTTTT
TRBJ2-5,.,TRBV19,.,CASRDLGSNQETQYF,TGTGCCAGTAGGGACTTAGGATCCAACCAAGAGACCCAGTACTTC
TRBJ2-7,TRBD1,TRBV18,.,CASSPSSGGSYEQYF,TGTGCCAGCTCACCAAGTTCAGGGGGCTCCTACGAGCAGTACTTC
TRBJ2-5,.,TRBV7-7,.,CASSLSETQYF,TGTGCTAGCAGCTTATCTGAGACCCAGTACTTC
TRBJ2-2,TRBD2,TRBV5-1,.,CASSLSKASGNTGELFF,TGCGCCAGCAGCTTATCAAAGGCTAGCGGTAACACCGGGGAGCTGTTTTTT
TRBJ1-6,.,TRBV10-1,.,CASSASRDSPLHF,TGCGCCAGCAGTGCCAGCCGCGATTCACCCCTCCACTTT
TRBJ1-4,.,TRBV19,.,CARNDIRGRNEKLFF,TGTGCCAGGAACGACATCCGGGGTCGTAATGAAAAACTGTTTTTT
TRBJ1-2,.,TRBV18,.,CASSPSDLANYGYTF,TGTGCCAGCTCACCTAGTGATCTAGCTAACTATGGCTACACCTTC
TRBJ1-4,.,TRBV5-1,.,CASSLVQREEKLFF,TGCGCCAGCAGCTTAGTACAGCGTGAAGAAAAACTGTTTTTT